The 10 T cell receptor beta chains below were found in one sample sequenced in a study of regulatory T cells in long-lasting Graves disease (dated by TCRdb to the early 2020s). The sample's time point, from its label and the paper: newly diagnosed GD, antithyroid drugs for less than 3 months. For both TCR sequencing and RNA sequencing, RNA was extracted from PBMCs in TRIzol. The library came from multiplex PCR. TCRdb names Illumina HiSeq 4000 as the instrument used. TCR beta libraries were built with iRepertoire HTBI primers and Arm-PCR amplification of CDR3 regions. The public reads were reanalyzed by TCRdb: fastp trimming at Q25, MiXCR alignment, in-frame beta chains only. Every entry covers one CDR3 protein and lists the most common genes and DNA from its rows. The sample data list around 400,000 distinct CDR3 sequences, and approximately 10% of these were observed just once. Approximately 20% of the sample belongs to the ten largest clones.

These data also featured in a second study, about T cells in Graves' hyperthyroidism and ophthalmopathy.

This sample comprised peripheral blood mononuclear cells (PBMCs), obtained at new diagnosis, from a patient treated with antithyroid drugs. These receptors all stem from a woman in her late teens or twenties with Graves disease. Donor details come from another sample of the same person, matched by shared clones.

The rearrangement joins TRBV19 to TRBJ2-4; D remains ambiguous. The length of the CDR3 is 15 residues. CDR1 is LNHDA, CDR2 SQIVND, per germline (reference sequence). V shed 11 bases and J shed 1 base, with 18 bases lying between them. CDR3 loop: CAASSTGAAKNIQYF. The CDR3 DNA reads TGTGCCGCCAGTAGTACGGGTGCGGCCAAAAACATTCAGTACTTC.

This clonotype showed up many times. This chain uses TRBV27 with TRBJ2-1, with 11 bases fitting TRBD2. This CDR3 region has 16 residues. V lost 5 bases and J lost 0; bases outside the gene matches: 3. Germline V gene lookup returns CDR1 MNHEY and CDR2 SMNVEV (reference sequence). CDR3 region: CASSTSGSSSYNEQFF. CDR3 nucleotide sequence: TGTGCCAGCAGTACTAGCGGGAGCAGCTCCTACAATGAGCAGTTCTTC.

A few counts support this clonotype. J is TRBJ1-1 and V is TRBV12-3 or TRBV12-4, with TRBD1 as a possible D gene (5 bases). Trimming cost V 6 bases and J 3 bases, with 17 bases left between them. This CDR3 is 15 amino acids long. The CDR3 DNA reads as TGTGCCAGCAGGTCCTCCTATGGGGGTTACACTGAAGCTTTCTTT. Its protein product is CASRSSYGGYTEAFF.

Only a few counts were recorded for this clonotype. The CDR3 protein is CSARIRDRAPEQYF. The CDR3 region has the DNA TGCAGTGCCCGCATTCGGGACAGGGCACCCGAGCAGTACTTC. This sequence joins TRBV20-1 and TRBJ2-7; 9 bases are shared with TRBD1. Germline V gene data show CDR1 as DFQATT and CDR2 as SNEGSKA (reference sequence). The CDR3 has 14 amino acids. V gave up 6 bases and J gave up 6 bases; unmatched junction bases: 12.

This clonotype was detected many times. Mismatch with germline at one junction end may stem from a read error. This chain joins TRBV11-2 and TRBJ1-1, with TRBD1 matching 7 bases. Germline lookup yields CDR1 SGHAT and CDR2 FQNNGV. This CDR3 spans 15 amino acids. CDR3 amino acids: CASSQGGTANTEAFF. The CDR3 nucleotides read TGCGCCAGCAGCCAAGGCGGGACAGCGAACACTGAAGCTTTCTTT.

There are many counts of this clonotype. A read error may account for a junction end that differs from germline. The rearrangement joins TRBV7-2 to TRBJ2-3; 12 bases are shared with TRBD2. Germline lookup yields CDR1 SGHTA and CDR2 FQGNSA. The CDR3 has 15 residues. CDR3 region: CASSLAGGRVDTQYF. CDR3 bases: TGTGCCAGCAGCCTAGCGGGAGGGAGGGTAGATACGCAGTATTTT.

A few counts support this clonotype. This clone may be a read error of a much larger clone one base away. The chain uses TRBV28 and TRBJ1-1; 12 bases are shared with TRBD1. The CDR3 sequence is 15 residues long. The germline CDR1 and CDR2 sequences are MDHEN and SYDVKM. Trimming cost V 5 bases and J 5 bases; bases outside gene matches: 6. CDR3 loop: CASSGTGGCYTEAFF. CDR3 sequence (DNA): TGTGCCAGCAGTGGGACAGGGGGCTGTTATACTGAAGCTTTCTTT.

This clonotype was counted between two and nine times. Here the CDR3 DNA reads TGTGCCAGCTCACCACTCGGGGAAGAGCAGTTCTTC. It specifies CASSPLGEEQFF. The V gene is TRBV18, the J gene TRBJ2-1; D perhaps matches TRBD2 (5 bases). This CDR3 has 12 residues. With 1 base removed from V and 10 bases from J, the gap between germline ends came to 8 bases. Germline V gene sequence: CDR1 KGHSH, CDR2 LQKENI.

The sample holds many counts of this clonotype. This chain uses TRBV6-9 with TRBJ1-4, with D possibly TRBD1 on 5 matching bases. CDR1 is MNHGY and CDR2 is SVAAGI in the germline V gene. This CDR3 comprises 14 residues. With 3 bases removed from V and 7 bases from J, the gap between germline ends came to 12 bases. CDR3 sequence (DNA): TGTGCCAGCAGTTACAGGGCTGTGGGTGAAAAACTGTTTTTT. Encoded protein: CASSYRAVGEKLFF.

This clonotype came up many times. The chain has TRBV3-1 and TRBJ1-4; no clear D. The V end lost 4 bases, the J end lost 7 bases, and 13 bases lay between the germline ends. This CDR3 has 14 residues. Germline values: CDR1 LGHDT, CDR2 YNNKEL (reference sequence). The CDR3 DNA is TGTGCCAGCAGCCCCTGGATCGGGTTTGAAAAACTGTTTTTT. It is translated as CASSPWIGFEKLFF.